In its sample, the clone carrying this T cell receptor (beta chain) was seen many times. After removal of 1 base from V and 6 bases from J, the junction contained 5 bases not matched to a gene. The CDR3 runs to 16 residues. The germline V gene has CDR1 SGHKS and CDR2 YYEKEE (reference sequence). This sample is drawn from a study of neurological immune-mediated disorders. Via MiXCR, TCRdb re-called the 5' RACE reads, giving one row per CDR3 protein. The sample has tens of thousands of distinct CDR3 sequences, around 5% seen once. V gene TRBV5-5 combines with J gene TRBJ1-6; TRBD1 matches 9 bases. The sequence derives from a human donor with multiple sclerosis. The donor label of this sample is uncertain. What was sequenced was PBMCs. This CDR3 is CASSLTRGQGNSPLHF. The CDR3 DNA sequence: TGTGCCAGCAGCTTGACTCGGGGACAGGGTAATTCACCCCTCCACTTT.